This TCR beta chain was captured by sequencing in a study of shared clonotypes between healthy human individuals (TCRdb year 2020). With respect to the entire study: Three men and a couple of women, aged 18 to 49 years, made up the cohort. Each donor's leukapheresis produced roughly between roughly 0.85 and 10 billion PBMCs. To estimate repertoire size and how much clonotype sharing occurs between individuals, the study deeply sequenced the blood TCR repertoires of roughly 5 healthy adults. Libraries were prepared and TCR repertoires were sequenced by different laboratories using diverse techniques, in order to increase sequencing depth and limit assay-specific biases. For each donor, three plates each were used for CD4 naive and CD4 memory, two plates were used for CD8 naive, and one plate was used for CD8 memory. Points the paper makes about the study in general: Pairwise subsampling led to the expectation that sequencing depth would affect the degree of clonotype sharing among donors. When a handful of donors were compared, the shared fraction of clonotypes was about 5% for naive CD4, 3.5% to 4% for naive CD8, 2% to 2.5% for memory CD4, and less than 0.45% for memory CD8. Sampling was restricted to blood, and TCR repertoires in tissue are likely to differ from TCR repertoires in blood. Rarefaction of sorted-subset datasets indicated incomplete sequencing despite the large sequencing depth. Estimated clonotype richness was generally larger for naive than for memory subsets. Higher generation probabilities were observed for clonotypes shared by all four sorted-subset donors than for non-shared clonotypes. The genetic and exposure-history diversity represented was limited by the small number of donors.

Using the deep immunoSEQ assay, TCR CDR3 regions were amplified from genomic DNA by multiplex PCR. Extracted genomic DNA from each cell subset was distributed evenly across all wells of several immunoSEQ 96-well plates, and each plate was treated as a replicate. For sorted subsets, each replicate PCR was loaded with 200 ng genomic DNA, equivalent to 25,000 to 35,000 T cell genomes. Purified libraries were measured with a Qubit 3.0 fluorometer, size-checked on a Bioanalyzer 2100, and measured again with the KAPA Library Quantification kit. Each immunoSEQ 96-well plate was sequenced on its own single-read 150-cycle Illumina NextSeq 550 flow cell. The authors processed their data as follows. The immunoSEQ output contained only junctional sequences without quality scores, so filtering could not match that applied to full-length reads. Sequences were annotated with PyIR, a Python wrapper for IgBLAST v1.9, using IMGT germline references to assign V/J genes and CDR3. Any read was removed if the V/J assignment was weak (E-value above 1e-6), the CDR3 was missing, or the read contained stop codons, out-of-frame junctions, or ambiguous translated residues. A V3J clonotype was defined by an identical inferred V gene, J gene, and CDR3 amino acid sequence. To compute the percentage overlap between repertoires, the number of shared unique clonotypes was divided by the size of the smaller repertoire. Three approaches were used to assess repertoire richness: RTK rarefaction, the Chao1 estimator, and Recon v2.1 estimates of unobserved clonotypes. For all TCRbeta clonotypes obtained by the gDNA method from a handful of donors, generation probabilities were computed with OLGA. TCRdb mirrors the immuneACCESS table, restricted to in-frame sequences. Some clones are absent from its copies; in checked studies, under half trace to an unresolved V gene, and the reason for the others is unknown. For V, J and clone size, that table is used; D and trimming come from the DNA. Counted in this sample were 2 million to 2.5 million clones; 85% to 95% of them appeared once. Jointly, the top ten make up 0.37% of the sample.

The donors were healthy, HIV-negative adults who had no recently reported acute infections or vaccinations. Every donor was a Caucasian adult residing in Nashville, Tennessee, USA. CD4+ T cells were enriched by magnetic negative selection; naive cells were then positively selected on CD45RA, and the negative fraction formed the memory subset. Blood was collected by leukapheresis, and PBMCs were isolated by Ficoll-Histopaque density gradient centrifugation and then cryopreserved in liquid nitrogen vapor phase. Purity and quantity of every magnetically sorted T cell population were checked by analytical flow cytometry. Genomic DNA was isolated from each sorted fraction and quantified by UV absorbance on a Nanodrop 2000c. CDR1 and CDR2, looked up from the germline V gene (reference sequence), are SGHNT and YYREEE. From the cysteine up to the phenylalanine, the CDR3 has a length of 12 residues. The kept DNA is CDR3 alone, 36 bases in frame from the first base. Trimming removed 2 bases from V and 2 bases from J, leaving 5 bases between the germline ends.

Concerning this clone itself: Its antigen remains unidentified. No per-base quality is available; no much larger clone lies one base away. Different DNA sequences within this sample yield the same CDR3.

Sequencing was done on a sample of naive CD4+ T cells from PBMCs. Reading the label with the study, this specimen's cell subset or site is: CD45RA+ positively selected. Recombination joined TRBV5-4 with TRBJ2-7, with the identity of the D gene unclear. This TCR was sampled from a man between 18 and 29 years old in good health. Some clones in this sample may be carry-over from other donors' samples. The CDR3: CASSLAPYEQYF. The DNA sequence is given as TGTGCCAGCAGCTTAGCCCCCTACGAGCAGTACTTC.